Listed below are T cell receptor beta chains from one sample, sequenced in a study of blood T cell repertoires in COVID-19. The assay was immunoSEQ multiplex PCR, and TCRdb's table has in-frame clones only and misses some. Of over 150,000 clones listed, under 90% are singletons. The specimen was PBMCs or T cells enriched from blood (not recorded which). The receptors here all came from a woman in her sixties who had recovered from COVID-19. The CDR3 runs from the conserved cysteine through the conserved F or W. Fields, in order: D gene, V gene, clone size, J gene, CDR3 length, CDR3 DNA, CDR3 protein. A D gene is named only where the DNA matches it firmly. Not every row has a clone size; where given, it reads once, few, many or a size class.

>.|TRBV12-2|once|TRBJ2-6|19
TGTGCAAGTCGCTTAGGAGGACTAGCGGGGGGTTCTGGGGCCAACGTCCTGACTTTC
CASRLGGLAGGSGANVLTF
>.|TRBV9|.|TRBJ2-2|14
TGTGCCAGCAGCGTCCGGGCGAACACCGGGGAGCTGTTTTTT
CASSVRANTGELFF
>.|TRBV28|.|TRBJ1-2|11
TGTGCCACTAGAGCGGTGGGTGGCTACACCTTC
CATRAVGGYTF
>.|TRBV18|once|TRBJ2-3|13
TGTGCCAGCTCACCCACAGGAATAGATACGCAGTATTTT
CASSPTGIDTQYF
>.|TRBV29-1|.|TRBJ1-2|12
TGCAGCGTTGTTGGAGGGGATTGGGGCTACACCTTC
CSVVGGDWGYTF
>.|TRBV30|.|TRBJ1-5|13
TGTGCCTGGACTAGGAATCCGGGGCAGCCCCAGCATTTT
CAWTRNPGQPQHF
>.|TRBV7-2|.|TRBJ2-5|13
TGTGCCAGCAGGACTGATCTACAAGAGACCCAGTACTTC
CASRTDLQETQYF
>TRBD1|TRBV11-2|.|TRBJ1-3|14
TGTGCCAGCAGCCGACAGGGTACTGGAAACACCATATATTTT
CASSRQGTGNTIYF
>.|TRBV30|.|TRBJ2-7|14
TGTGCCTGGAGTCAGGGGTCAGGCACCTACGAGCAGTACTTC
CAWSQGSGTYEQYF
>TRBD1|TRBV6-5|.|TRBJ1-5|15
TGTGCCAGCAGTTCCAGGACAGGGGGCAATCAGCCCCAGCATTTT
CASSSRTGGNQPQHF
>TRBD2|TRBV7-2|.|TRBJ2-1|15
TGTGCCAGCAGCGGGGGACTAGCGGGTTACAATGAGCAGTTCTTC
CASSGGLAGYNEQFF
>TRBD2|TRBV2|.|TRBJ2-3|12
TGTGCCAGCAAGACTAGCGGGGATACGCAGTATTTT
CASKTSGDTQYF
>.|TRBV24-1|few|TRBJ2-1|16
TGTGCCACCAGTGATGCGACAGCTACTAACTACAATGAGCAGTTCTTC
CATSDATATNYNEQFF
>TRBD2|TRBV18|.|TRBJ2-1|18
TGTGCCAGCTCACCAAGCCTAGCGGGGGGGCCAGAAAGGAATGAGCAGTTCTTC
CASSPSLAGGPERNEQFF
>.|TRBV27|.|TRBJ2-7|15
TGTGCCAGCAGTTTAGGGGCAGGGTCGTACTACGAGCAGTACTTC
CASSLGAGSYYEQYF
>TRBD1|TRBV24-1|.|TRBJ2-3|16
TGTGCCACCAGTGACCCAAACAGGGGGGGCACAGATACGCAGTATTTT
CATSDPNRGGTDTQYF
>.|TRBV29-1|.|TRBJ2-7|11
TGCAGCGTTGAAGATGAGAACGAGCAGTACTTC
CSVEDENEQYF
>.|TRBV5-1|.|TRBJ1-1|12
TGCGCCAGCAGCCGGTCGGGTTCTGAAGCTTTCTTT
CASSRSGSEAFF
>.|TRBV2|.|TRBJ2-1|17
TGTGCCAGCAGAACAACATGGGCGGCGGGCGCCTACAATGAGCAGTTCTTC
CASRTTWAAGAYNEQFF
>TRBD2|TRBV4-2|.|TRBJ2-2|17
TGTGCCAGCAGCCAGCGACTAGCGGGGGCGAACACCGGGGAGCTGTTTTTT
CASSQRLAGANTGELFF
>.|TRBV7-3|.|TRBJ1-2|16
TGTGCCAGCAGCTTAACGGGAGTTACAGGGAATAGTGGCTACACCTTC
CASSLTGVTGNSGYTF
>.|TRBV27|.|TRBJ2-7|12
TGTGCCAGCAGTTTTGGGGGGATCGAGCAGTACTTC
CASSFGGIEQYF
>TRBD1|TRBV10-3|.|TRBJ1-1|14
TGTGCCATCAAGGGAACAGGGGGCGTTACTGAAGCTTTCTTT
CAIKGTGGVTEAFF
>TRBD1|TRBV5-1|.|TRBJ2-3|16
TGCGCCAGCAGCTCCCCTCCGGGACAGATCACAGATACGCAGTATTTT
CASSSPPGQITDTQYF
>.|TRBV18|.|TRBJ1-4|15
TGTGCCAGCGCACCACTGCAGTCAACTAATGAAAAACTGTTTTTT
CASAPLQSTNEKLFF
>TRBD1|TRBV19|.|TRBJ2-5|17
TGTGCCAGTAGTATGGCCGGGACAGGGACACGCAGGGAGACCCAGTACTTC
CASSMAGTGTRRETQYF
>.|TRBV7-2|.|TRBJ1-2|13
TGTGCCAGCAGTAAACAGGAAAATAATGGCTACACCTTC
CASSKQENNGYTF